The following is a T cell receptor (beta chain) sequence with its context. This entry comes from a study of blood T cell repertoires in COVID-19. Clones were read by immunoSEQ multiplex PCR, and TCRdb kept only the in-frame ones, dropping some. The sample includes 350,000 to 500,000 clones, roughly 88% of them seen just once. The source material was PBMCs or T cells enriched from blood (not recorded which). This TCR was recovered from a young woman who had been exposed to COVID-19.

CDR3 residues: CASSIRGQGAADTEAFF. The CDR3, as DNA: TGTGCCAGTAGTATTAGGGGACAGGGGGCGGCGGACACTGAAGCTTTCTTT. This chain joins TRBV19 and TRBJ1-1; 12 bases fit TRBD1. J lost 3 bases, V lost 3 bases, and 8 bases had no gene match. Germline CDR1 LNHDA, CDR2 SQIVND (reference sequence). This CDR3 contains 17 residues.